The present T cell receptor beta chain was sequenced within a study of beta chain features in type 1 diabetes. Broader study findings: Type 1 diabetes patients had moderately but significantly shorter TCRB CDR3s in all four CD4+ subsets.

About 110 mL of blood, on average, came from one heparinised draw per donor. Each of the sorted populations had a purity greater than 95%. For this clone: The antigen is unknown.

Reverse transcribing all isolated RNA meant expressed TCRB transcripts were sequenced. The table came from immunoSEQ multiplex PCR; TCRdb's copy has only in-frame clones and leaves some out. The sample contains about 390,000 clones, around 10% of which appear only once. The CDR3 covers 15 residues. V shed 9 bases and J shed 2 bases, with 20 bases lying between them. The germline gives CDR1 MNHEY, CDR2 SMNVEV (reference sequence). This clonotype was obtained from a man under 40 with type 1 diabetes. The chain couples TRBV27 to TRBJ2-7, with D unclear. The sample consisted of central memory CD4+ T cells from blood. The CDR3 region is CARDGLGPDPYEQYF. CDR3 sequence (DNA): TGTGCCAGAGATGGCTTGGGCCCGGACCCCTACGAGCAGTACTTC.